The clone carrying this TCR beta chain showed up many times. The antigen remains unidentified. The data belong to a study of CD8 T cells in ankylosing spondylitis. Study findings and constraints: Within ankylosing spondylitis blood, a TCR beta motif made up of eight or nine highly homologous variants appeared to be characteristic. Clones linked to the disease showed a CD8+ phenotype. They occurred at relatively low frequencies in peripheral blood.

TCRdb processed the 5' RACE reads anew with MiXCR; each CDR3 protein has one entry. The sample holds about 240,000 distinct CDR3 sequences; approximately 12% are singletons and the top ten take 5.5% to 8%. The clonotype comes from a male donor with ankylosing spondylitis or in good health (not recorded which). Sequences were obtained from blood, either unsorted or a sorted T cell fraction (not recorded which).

CDR3 in amino acids: CATSRPEEVGEQYF. CDR3 coding DNA: TGTGCCACCAGCAGGCCCGAAGAAGTTGGCGAGCAGTACTTC. The chain is built from TRBV15 and TRBJ2-7; D is ambiguous. The CDR3 totals 14 residues. Per the germline V gene, CDR1 is LNHNV and CDR2 is YYDKDF (reference sequence). The V end lost 3 bases, the J end lost 6 bases, and 15 bases lay between the germline ends.